Listed here is a single TCR beta chain. The data were produced by immunoSEQ multiplex PCR, yet TCRdb's version contains in-frame clones alone and is incomplete. The sample has about 2.3 million clones; 85% to 95% are singletons. This record belongs to a study of shared clonotypes between healthy human individuals. Study-wide background: The study used three CD4 naive, three CD4 memory, two CD8 naive and one CD8 memory plate per donor.

This CDR3 is 15 amino acids long. CDR1 and CDR2 (germline): SGHTA, FQGNSA. The V gene lost 1 base and the J gene lost 3 bases, with 7 bases spanning the gap. Sequencing was done on a sample of naive CD4+ T cells from PBMCs. The subset: CD45RA+ positively selected. This receptor was taken from a young man in good health. Some clones in this sample may be carry-over from other donors' samples. This chain links TRBV7-2 with TRBJ2-6, with a possible D match to TRBD1 (6 bases). CDR3 coding DNA: TGTGCCAGCAGCTTAGGGGGGCGTGGGGCCAACGTCCTGACTTTC. This translates into CASSLGGRGANVLTF. The full variable domain, its missing parts supplied by reference TRBV7-2 and TRBJ2-6, is GAGVSQSPSNKVTEKGKDVELRCDPISGHTALYWYRQSLGQGLEFLIYFQGNSAPDKSGLPSDRFSAERTGGSVSTLTIQRTQQEDSAVYLCASSLGGRGANVLTFGAGSRLTVL.